These 22 T cell receptor beta chains were all obtained from the same sample, sequenced in a study of OX40 agonist ivuxolimab in advanced cancers. Clones were sequenced by immunoSEQ multiplex PCR, and TCRdb holds only the in-frame ones, with some missing. Found here are 74,000 or so clones, 93% of them singletons; the top ten hold around an eighth. The specimen comprised CD4+ or CD8+ T cells sorted from blood, sampled in a trial of the OX40 agonist ivuxolimab. The receptors originated from an adult with an advanced solid tumor such as melanoma, head and neck, liver or kidney cancer.

The chain links TRBV15 to TRBJ2-3; no clear D gene. V lost 5 bases to trimming and J lost 0 bases, with 12 bases between them. Looked up from germline, CDR1 is LNHNV and CDR2 is YYDKDF (reference sequence). CDR3 length equals 15 residues. In DNA, the CDR3 is TGTGCCACCAGCCAAAGAAGTTGGAGCACAGATACGCAGTATTTT. Translated, it gives CATSQRSWSTDTQYF.

CDR3 nucleotides: TGTGCCAGCGTCTCCCCGGGACTAGCGGGGGGGCAGCAGTACTTC. Translating gives CASVSPGLAGGQQYF. The chain is built from TRBV6-6 and TRBJ2-7; 16 bases agree with TRBD2. Germline loops: CDR1 MNHNY, CDR2 SVGAGI (reference sequence). After removal of 8 bases from V and 8 bases from J, the junction contained 9 bases not matched to a gene. The CDR3 consists of 15 residues.

This chain uses TRBV27 with TRBJ2-1, with D possibly being TRBD2 (5 bases). Germline loops: CDR1 MNHEY, CDR2 SMNVEV (reference sequence). Between the trimmed V and J ends, which lost 5 bases and 7 bases, there was a span of 12 bases. The CDR3 covers 13 residues. In DNA form, the CDR3 reads TGTGCCAGCAGTAGCACCGGGGAAAATGAGCAGTTCTTC. This encodes CASSSTGENEQFF.

V and J are TRBV28 and TRBJ1-2, with 10 bases that match TRBD1. The CDR3 is 15 residues long. V lost 6 bases, J lost 3 bases, and 7 bases stayed unmatched. Germline lookup yields CDR1 MDHEN and CDR2 SYDVKM. As DNA, the CDR3 is TGTGCCAGCAGCCCGTGGACAGGGGGGGACTATGGCTACACCTTC. Its translation is CASSPWTGGDYGYTF.

The chain joins TRBV9 to TRBJ2-7; the match to TRBD1 covers 10 bases. This CDR3 region has 15 residues. Germline V CDR1 and CDR2: SGDLS, YYNGEE. V gave up 0 bases and J gave up 2 bases; unmatched junction bases: 2. CDR3 residues: CASSVAGTGAYEQYF. DNA for the CDR3: TGTGCCAGCAGCGTAGCCGGGACAGGGGCCTACGAGCAGTACTTC. The complete variable domain, with remaining parts taken from reference TRBV9 and TRBJ2-7, reads DSGVTQTPKHLITATGQRVTLRCSPRSGDLSVYWYQQSLDQGLQFLIQYYNGEERAKGNILERFSAQQFPDLHSELNLSSLELGDSALYFCASSVAGTGAYEQYFGPGTRLTVT.

The chain uses TRBV25-1 and TRBJ2-5; 9 bases map to TRBD1. The CDR3 runs 12 residues. Germline lookup yields CDR1 MGHDK and CDR2 SYGVNS. Germline trimming cut 7 bases from V and 4 bases from J; bases unmatched to any gene: 1. Written as DNA, the CDR3 is TGTGCCAGCACGGGACAGGGAGAGACCCAGTACTTC. Translation gives CASTGQGETQYF.

The CDR3, as DNA: TGTGCCAGCAGTGATCAAGAAAGCTCCTATAATTCACCCCTCCACTTT. Encoded protein: CASSDQESSYNSPLHF. The chain links TRBV6-1 to TRBJ1-6, with D hard to call. This CDR3 has 16 residues. V gave up 3 bases and J gave up 0 bases, with 9 bases separating them. Looked up from germline, CDR1 is MNHNS and CDR2 is SASEGT.

The chain carries TRBV27 and TRBJ2-1; the match to TRBD2 covers 8 bases. V trimming: 3 bases; J trimming: 3 bases; junction bases outside the gene matches: 7. This CDR3 has 16 residues. The germline V gene has CDR1 MNHEY and CDR2 SMNVEV (reference sequence). In DNA form, the CDR3 reads TGTGCCAGCAGTTTTACTAGCGGACCCCTCTACAATGAGCAGTTCTTC. Protein: CASSFTSGPLYNEQFF.

The rearrangement uses TRBV5-6 and TRBJ2-3, with TRBD2 as a possible D gene (5 bases). This CDR3 has 14 residues. Germline values: CDR1 SGHDT, CDR2 YYEEEE. Trimming cost V 4 bases and J 0 bases, with 9 bases left between them. The CDR3 DNA is TGTGCCAGCAGCGTTAGCGTTAGCACAGATACGCAGTATTTT. It codes for CASSVSVSTDTQYF. The full variable domain, completed using reference TRBV5-6 and TRBJ2-3, is DAGVTQSPTHLIKTRGQQVTLRCSPKSGHDTVSWYQQALGQGPQFIFQYYEEEERQRGNFPDRFSGHQFPNYSSELNVNALLLGDSALYLCASSVSVSTDTQYFGPGTRLTVL.

The chain is built from TRBV6-5 and TRBJ2-1; TRBD2 agrees at 9 bases. The V and J ends lost 4 bases and 4 bases, in that order; junction bases with no gene match: 5. The germline gives CDR1 MNHEY, CDR2 SVGAGI. The CDR3 runs 15 residues. This chain's CDR3 is CASSFAGGLYNEQFF. The CDR3 DNA sequence: TGTGCCAGCAGTTTTGCGGGAGGGTTATACAATGAGCAGTTCTTC.

The chain joins TRBV11-2 to TRBJ2-2, with TRBD2 matching 7 bases. Germline V gives CDR1 SGHAT, CDR2 FQNNGV. The CDR3 is 15 residues long. Trimming removed 2 bases from V and 4 bases from J; junction bases left unmatched: 4. In nucleotides, the CDR3 is TGTGCCAGCAGCTTACCCAGCGGGGTCACCGGGGAGCTGTTTTTT. Amino acid sequence: CASSLPSGVTGELFF.

This chain connects TRBV7-8 to TRBJ2-7; 11 bases match TRBD1. The CDR3 totals 16 residues. The trim removed 0 bases at V and 3 bases at J, leaving 4 bases unmatched. From germline, CDR1 is SGHVS and CDR2 FQNEAQ. The DNA for the CDR3 is TGTGCCAGCAGCTTAGCGGGACAGGGGGGGGACTACGAGCAGTACTTC. The encoded protein is CASSLAGQGGDYEQYF.

The V and J genes are TRBV6-5 and TRBJ2-1; 10 bases fit TRBD2. Germline-derived CDR1 and CDR2 are MNHEY and SVGAGI. The CDR3 sequence is 15 residues long. J gave up 2 bases and V 6 bases, and 4 bases lay outside the gene matches. The CDR3 is CASRPGLAAYNEQFF. CDR3 sequence (DNA): TGTGCCAGCAGACCCGGACTAGCGGCCTACAATGAGCAGTTCTTC.

The CDR3: CASREDSLENIQYF. The CDR3 DNA is TGTGCCAGCAGGGAGGACAGTCTAGAAAACATTCAGTACTTC. The chain employs TRBV2 and TRBJ2-4; D is possibly TRBD1 (6 bases). CDR3 length: 14 residues. Trimming removed 6 bases at V and 5 bases at J, with 14 bases between. CDR1 and CDR2 from the germline V gene are SNHLY and FYNNEI. Variable domain in full (rest from reference TRBV2 and TRBJ2-4): EPEVTQTPSHQVTQMGQEVILRCVPISNHLYFYWYRQILGQKVEFLVSFYNNEISEKSEIFDDQFSVERPDGSNFTLKIRSTKLEDSAMYFCASREDSLENIQYFGAGTRLSVL.

In nucleotides, the CDR3 is TGTGCCAGTAGTATGACAGGTACCCCCCAGCCCCAGCATTTT. Its translation: CASSMTGTPQPQHF. The V and J genes are TRBV19 and TRBJ1-5; possible D gene TRBD1, 6 bases. There are 14 residues in the CDR3. Germline V gene sequence: CDR1 LNHDA, CDR2 SQIVND (reference sequence). Trimming removed 3 bases from V and 7 bases from J, with 13 bases in between. Complete variable domain (other parts from reference TRBV19 and TRBJ1-5): DGGITQSPKYLFRKEGQNVTLSCEQNLNHDAMYWYRQDPGQGLRLIYYSQIVNDFQKGDIAEGYSVSREKKESFPLTVTSAQKNPTAFYLCASSMTGTPQPQHFGDGTRLSIL.

The genes are TRBV7-8 and TRBJ2-7; D is ambiguous. Trimming took 1 base from V and 2 from J, leaving 18 bases between them. The germline V gene encodes CDR1 SGHVS and CDR2 FQNEAQ. CDR3 length: 17 residues. The CDR3 loop is CASSLGPSTRSAYEQYF. As DNA, the CDR3 is TGTGCCAGCAGCTTAGGCCCCTCTACCCGGTCGGCCTACGAGCAGTACTTC.

The genes are TRBV27 and TRBJ2-7; D is possibly TRBD2 (5 bases). In germline, CDR1 is MNHEY, CDR2 SMNVEV (reference sequence). With 6 bases removed from V and 0 bases from J, the gap between germline ends came to 9 bases. The CDR3 sequence is 13 residues long. The CDR3 spells CASSAGPSYEQYF. As DNA, the CDR3 is TGTGCCAGCAGCGCGGGTCCCTCCTACGAGCAGTACTTC.

V usage is TRBV27 and J usage is TRBJ1-5, with 8 positions matching TRBD1. With V trimmed by 5 bases and J by 6 bases, 6 bases remained unmatched. This CDR3 is 14 amino acids long. Germline CDR1 is MNHEY and CDR2 is SMNVEV (reference sequence). This CDR3 is CASSRQGASQPQHF. The CDR3 DNA is TGTGCCAGCAGTCGCCAGGGGGCGTCTCAGCCCCAGCATTTT.

The chain carries TRBV7-9 and TRBJ1-1; D perhaps matches TRBD1 (6 bases). The CDR3 runs 12 residues. The V and J ends lost 5 bases and 6 bases respectively, with 10 bases between them. CDR1 and CDR2 from the germline V gene are SEHNR and FQNEAQ (reference sequence). CDR3 sequence: CASSQGGAEAFF. CDR3 DNA: TGTGCCAGCAGCCAAGGGGGGGCTGAAGCTTTCTTT.

V is TRBV19 and J is TRBJ2-7; TRBD2 is a possible D gene (6 bases). Germline V gives CDR1 LNHDA, CDR2 SQIVND (reference sequence). V was clipped by 10 bases and J by 2 bases, with 9 bases between them. CDR3 length: 11 residues. CDR3 sequence: CATGAPYEQYF. Written as DNA, the CDR3 is TGTGCCACGGGAGCCCCCTACGAGCAGTACTTC.

This rearrangement joins TRBV18 to TRBJ2-1; 11 bases match TRBD2. This CDR3 region has 17 residues. J was trimmed by 8 bases and V by 2 bases; bases with no gene match: 11. From germline, CDR1 is KGHSH and CDR2 LQKENI. DNA of the CDR3: TGTGCCAGCTCACCAACTAGCGGGAGATGGACCGACGATGAGCAGTTCTTC. This translates into CASSPTSGRWTDDEQFF.

The rearrangement uses TRBV19 and TRBJ1-4; D is perhaps TRBD1 (6 bases). Germline CDR1 reads LNHDA; CDR2 reads SQIVND (reference sequence). This CDR3 comprises 14 residues. V was pared by 7 bases and J by 7 bases, with 16 bases between. CDR3 bases: TGTGCCAGTACCTATCCCGGGACAAGTGAAAAACTGTTTTTT. As protein: CASTYPGTSEKLFF. The complete variable domain, with remaining parts taken from reference TRBV19 and TRBJ1-4, reads DGGITQSPKYLFRKEGQNVTLSCEQNLNHDAMYWYRQDPGQGLRLIYYSQIVNDFQKGDIAEGYSVSREKKESFPLTVTSAQKNPTAFYLCASTYPGTSEKLFFGSGTQLSVL.